This T cell receptor (beta chain) was obtained from a study of T cell responses to AZD1222 COVID-19 vaccine. With 1 base removed from V and 10 bases from J, the gap between germline ends came to 13 bases. Germline CDR1 SEHNR, CDR2 FQNEAQ (reference sequence). This CDR3 has 13 residues. Sequenced by immunoSEQ multiplex PCR; TCRdb stores in-frame clones only, minus some. The sample includes 130,000 to 150,000 clones, roughly 90% of them seen just once. The sequences come from peripheral blood, collected 28 days after the second AZD1222 dose. The receptor comes from an adult who received the AZD1222 COVID-19 vaccine. The rearrangement links TRBV7-9 to TRBJ1-1; possibly TRBD1 for D (5 bases). CDR3: CASSLDPQGGAFF. Here the CDR3 DNA reads TGTGCCAGCAGCTTAGATCCTCAGGGTGGAGCTTTCTTT.